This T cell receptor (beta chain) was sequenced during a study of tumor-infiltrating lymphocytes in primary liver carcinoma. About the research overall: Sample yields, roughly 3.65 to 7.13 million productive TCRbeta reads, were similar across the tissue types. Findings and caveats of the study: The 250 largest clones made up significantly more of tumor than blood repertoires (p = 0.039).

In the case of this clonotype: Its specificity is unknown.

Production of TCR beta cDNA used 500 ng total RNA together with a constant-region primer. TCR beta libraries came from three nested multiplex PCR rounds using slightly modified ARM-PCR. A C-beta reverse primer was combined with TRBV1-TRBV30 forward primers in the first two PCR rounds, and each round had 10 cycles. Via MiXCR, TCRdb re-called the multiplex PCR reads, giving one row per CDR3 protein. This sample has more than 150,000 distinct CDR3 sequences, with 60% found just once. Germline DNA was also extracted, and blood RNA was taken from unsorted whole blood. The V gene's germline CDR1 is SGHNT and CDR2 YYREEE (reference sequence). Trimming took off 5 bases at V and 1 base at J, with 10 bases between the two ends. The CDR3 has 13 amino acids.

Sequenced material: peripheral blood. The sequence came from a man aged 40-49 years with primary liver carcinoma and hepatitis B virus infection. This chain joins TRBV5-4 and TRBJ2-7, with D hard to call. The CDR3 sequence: CASSDQHSYEQYF. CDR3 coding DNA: TGTGCCAGCAGTGACCAACATTCCTACGAGCAGTACTTC.